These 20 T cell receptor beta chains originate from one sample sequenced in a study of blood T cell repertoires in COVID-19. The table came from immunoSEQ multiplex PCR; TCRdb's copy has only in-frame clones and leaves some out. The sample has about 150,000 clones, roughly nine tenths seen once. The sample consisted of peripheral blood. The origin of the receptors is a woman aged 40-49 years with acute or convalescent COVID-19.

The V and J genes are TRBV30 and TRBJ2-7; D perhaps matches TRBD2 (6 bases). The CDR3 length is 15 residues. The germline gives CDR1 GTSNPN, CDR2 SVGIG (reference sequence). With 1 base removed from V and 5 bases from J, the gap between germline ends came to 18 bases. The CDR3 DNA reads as TGTGCCTGGAGTGAGACCGGGAGTTCGTCTGACGAGCAGTACTTC. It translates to CAWSETGSSSDEQYF.

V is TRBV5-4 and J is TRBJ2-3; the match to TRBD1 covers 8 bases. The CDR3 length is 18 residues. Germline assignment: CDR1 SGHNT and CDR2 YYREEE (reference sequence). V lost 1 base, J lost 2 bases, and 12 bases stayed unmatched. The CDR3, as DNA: TGTGCCAGCAGCTTGAAGGGTACAGGGGGTTCCCTCACAGATACGCAGTATTTT. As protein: CASSLKGTGGSLTDTQYF.

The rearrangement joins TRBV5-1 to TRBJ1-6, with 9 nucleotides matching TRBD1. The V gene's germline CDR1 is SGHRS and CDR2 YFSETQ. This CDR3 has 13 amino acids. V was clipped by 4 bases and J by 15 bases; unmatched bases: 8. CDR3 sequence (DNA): TGCGCCAGCAGCATACAGGGGGCACCGTTCCTCCACTTT. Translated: CASSIQGAPFLHF. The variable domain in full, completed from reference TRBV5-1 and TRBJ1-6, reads KAGVTQTPRYLIKTRGQQVTLSCSPISGHRSVSWYQQTPGQGLQFLFEYFSETQRNKGNFPGRFSGRQFSNSRSEMNVSTLELGDSALYLCASSIQGAPFLHFGNGTRLTVT.

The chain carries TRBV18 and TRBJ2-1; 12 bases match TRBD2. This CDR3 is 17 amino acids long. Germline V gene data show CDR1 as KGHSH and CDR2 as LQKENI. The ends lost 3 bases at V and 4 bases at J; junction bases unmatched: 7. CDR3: CASSPLITSGGYNEQFF. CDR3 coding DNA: TGTGCCAGCTCACCCCTAATTACTAGCGGGGGGTACAATGAGCAGTTCTTC.

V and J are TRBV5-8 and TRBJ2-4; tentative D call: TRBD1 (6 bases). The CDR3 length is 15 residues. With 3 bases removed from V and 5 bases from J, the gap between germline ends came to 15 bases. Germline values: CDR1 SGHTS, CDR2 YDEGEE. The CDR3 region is CASSSTGTRENIQYF. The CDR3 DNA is TGTGCCAGCAGCTCAACCGGGACAAGGGAAAACATTCAGTACTTC.

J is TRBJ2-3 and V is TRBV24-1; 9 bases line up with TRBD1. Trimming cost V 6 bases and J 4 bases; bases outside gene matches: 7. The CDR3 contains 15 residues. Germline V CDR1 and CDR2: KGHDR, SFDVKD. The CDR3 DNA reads TGTGCCACCAGTCTTGGGACAGGGTGGGCAGATACGCAGTATTTT. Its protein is CATSLGTGWADTQYF.

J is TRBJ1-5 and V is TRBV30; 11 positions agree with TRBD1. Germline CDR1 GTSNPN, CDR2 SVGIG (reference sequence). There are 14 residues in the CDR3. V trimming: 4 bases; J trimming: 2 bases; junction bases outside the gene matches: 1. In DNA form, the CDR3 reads TGTGCCTGGAAGGGACAGGGGGGCAATCAGCCCCAGCATTTT. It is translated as CAWKGQGGNQPQHF.

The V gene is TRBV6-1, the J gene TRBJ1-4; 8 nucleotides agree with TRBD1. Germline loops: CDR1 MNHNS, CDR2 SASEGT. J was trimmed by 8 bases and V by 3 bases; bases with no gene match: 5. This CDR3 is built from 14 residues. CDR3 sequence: CASSDLGTGEKLFF. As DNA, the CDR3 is TGTGCCAGCAGTGACCTTGGGACAGGCGAAAAACTGTTTTTT.

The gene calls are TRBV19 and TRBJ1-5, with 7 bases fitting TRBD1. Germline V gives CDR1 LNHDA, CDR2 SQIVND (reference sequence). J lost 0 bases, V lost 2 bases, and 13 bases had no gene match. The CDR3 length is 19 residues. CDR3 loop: CASSIKYFLGTDSNQPQHF. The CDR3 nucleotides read TGTGCCAGTAGTATAAAATACTTCCTCGGGACAGATAGCAATCAGCCCCAGCATTTT.

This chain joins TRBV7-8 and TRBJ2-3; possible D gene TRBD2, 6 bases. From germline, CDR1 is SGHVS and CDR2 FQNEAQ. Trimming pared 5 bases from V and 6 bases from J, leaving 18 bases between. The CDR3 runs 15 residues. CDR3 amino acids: CASSTPSEFLDTQYF. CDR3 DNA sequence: TGTGCCAGCAGCACCCCTAGCGAGTTCTTGGATACGCAGTATTTT. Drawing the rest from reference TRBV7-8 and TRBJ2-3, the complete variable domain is GAGVSQSPRYKVAKRGQDVALRCDPISGHVSLFWYQQALGQGPEFLTYFQNEAQLDKSGLPSDRFFAERPEGSVSTLKIQRTQQEDSAVYLCASSTPSEFLDTQYFGPGTRLTVL.

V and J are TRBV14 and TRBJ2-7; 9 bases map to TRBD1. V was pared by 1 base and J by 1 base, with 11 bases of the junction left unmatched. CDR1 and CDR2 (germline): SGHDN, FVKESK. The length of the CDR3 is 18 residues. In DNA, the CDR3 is TGTGCCAGCAGCCAAGTCCCCTTCCGGGACAGGGTTTCCTACGAGCAGTACTTC. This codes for CASSQVPFRDRVSYEQYF.

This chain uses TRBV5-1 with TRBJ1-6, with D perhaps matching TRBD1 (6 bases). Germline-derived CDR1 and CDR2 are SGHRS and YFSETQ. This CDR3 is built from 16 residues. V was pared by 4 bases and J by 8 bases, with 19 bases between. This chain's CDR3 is CASSLTGSDRDSPLHF. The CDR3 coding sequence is TGCGCCAGCAGCCTCACAGGGTCGGACCGGGATTCACCCCTCCACTTT.

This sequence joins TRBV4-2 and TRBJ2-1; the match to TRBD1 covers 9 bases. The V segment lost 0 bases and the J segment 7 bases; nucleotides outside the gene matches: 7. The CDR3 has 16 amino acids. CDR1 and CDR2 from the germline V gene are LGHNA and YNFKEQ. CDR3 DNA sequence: TGTGCCAGCAGCCAAGAACGGGACAGGGTATGGAATGAGCAGTTCTTC. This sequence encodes CASSQERDRVWNEQFF.

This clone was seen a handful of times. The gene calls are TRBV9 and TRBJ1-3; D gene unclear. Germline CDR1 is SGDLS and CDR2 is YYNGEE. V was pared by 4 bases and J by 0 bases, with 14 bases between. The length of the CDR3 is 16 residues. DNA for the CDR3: TGTGCCAGCAGCCCACCCACCAGTCACTCTGGAAACACCATATATTTT. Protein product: CASSPPTSHSGNTIYF.

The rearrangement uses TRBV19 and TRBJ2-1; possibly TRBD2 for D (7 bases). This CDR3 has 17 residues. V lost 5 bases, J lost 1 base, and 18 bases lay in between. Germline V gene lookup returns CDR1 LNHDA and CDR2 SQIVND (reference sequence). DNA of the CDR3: TGTGCCAGTAGTTTGGGGGCGGGAGCGGGGTCCTACAATGAGCAGTTCTTC. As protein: CASSLGAGAGSYNEQFF.

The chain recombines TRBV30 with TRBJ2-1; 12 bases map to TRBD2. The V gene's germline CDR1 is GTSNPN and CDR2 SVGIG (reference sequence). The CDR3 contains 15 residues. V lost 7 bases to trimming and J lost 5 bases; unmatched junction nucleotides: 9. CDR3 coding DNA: TGTGCCTCCTCTAGCGGGGGGGCCCTAAACAATGAGCAGTTCTTC. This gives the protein CASSSGGALNNEQFF.

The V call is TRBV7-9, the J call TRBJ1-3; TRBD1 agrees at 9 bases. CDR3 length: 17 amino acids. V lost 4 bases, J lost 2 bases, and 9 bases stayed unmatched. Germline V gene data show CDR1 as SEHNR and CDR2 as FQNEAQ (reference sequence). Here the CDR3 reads CASSSPRTGETGNTIYF. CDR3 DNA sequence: TGTGCCAGCAGCTCACCCAGGACAGGGGAGACTGGAAACACCATATATTTT.

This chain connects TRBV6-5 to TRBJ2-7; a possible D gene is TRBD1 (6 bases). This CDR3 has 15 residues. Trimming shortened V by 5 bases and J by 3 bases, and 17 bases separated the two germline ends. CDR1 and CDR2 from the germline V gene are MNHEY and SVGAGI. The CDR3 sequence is CASSKISGEDYEQYF. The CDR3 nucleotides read TGTGCCAGCAGTAAAATTTCAGGGGAAGACTACGAGCAGTACTTC.

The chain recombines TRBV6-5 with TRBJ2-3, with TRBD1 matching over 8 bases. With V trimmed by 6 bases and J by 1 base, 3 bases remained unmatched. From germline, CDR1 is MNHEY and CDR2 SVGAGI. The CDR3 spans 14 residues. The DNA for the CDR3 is TGTGCCAGCAGCGCGGGACAGGGCACAGATACGCAGTATTTT. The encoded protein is CASSAGQGTDTQYF.

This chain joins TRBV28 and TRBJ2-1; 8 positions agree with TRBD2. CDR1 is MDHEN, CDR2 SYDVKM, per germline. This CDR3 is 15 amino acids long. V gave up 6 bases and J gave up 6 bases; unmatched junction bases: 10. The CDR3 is CASSRGGSDVNEQFF. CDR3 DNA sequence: TGTGCCAGCAGCCGCGGGGGGAGCGACGTCAATGAGCAGTTCTTC.